The 22 T cell receptor beta chains below all came from one sample that was sequenced in a study of OX40 agonist ivuxolimab in advanced cancers. Generated by immunoSEQ multiplex PCR, the TCRdb table keeps only in-frame clones and is missing some. The data hold some 64,000 clones, with 70% to 90% observed a single time. Source: CD4+ or CD8+ T cells sorted from blood, taken in a trial of the OX40 agonist ivuxolimab. The receptors originated from an adult with an advanced solid tumor such as melanoma, head and neck, liver or kidney cancer.

This chain links TRBV19 with TRBJ1-5; D possibly corresponds to TRBD1 (5 bases). Germline V gene sequence: CDR1 LNHDA, CDR2 SQIVND (reference sequence). Trimming shortened V by 4 bases and J by 10 bases, and 17 bases separated the two germline ends. The CDR3 covers 14 residues. The CDR3 DNA reads TGTGCCAGTAGTACTGACAGAAGGAATCCACCCCAGCATTTT. Translated: CASSTDRRNPPQHF.

This chain uses TRBV7-9 with TRBJ1-2; D not resolved. Germline CDR1 reads SEHNR; CDR2 reads FQNEAQ (reference sequence). Trimming shortened V by 1 base and J by 4 bases, and 7 bases separated the two germline ends. This CDR3 comprises 13 residues. This CDR3 is CASSLGGIYGYTF. In nucleotides, the CDR3 is TGTGCCAGCAGCTTAGGCGGGATCTATGGCTACACCTTC. Full variable domain (missing parts from reference TRBV7-9 and TRBJ1-2): DTGVSQNPRHKITKRGQNVTFRCDPISEHNRLYWYRQTLGQGPEFLTYFQNEAQLEKSRLLSDRFSAERPKGSFSTLEIQRTEQGDSAMYLCASSLGGIYGYTFGSGTRLTVV.

The rearrangement uses TRBV6-6 and TRBJ2-5, with D possibly TRBD2 on 6 matching bases. This CDR3 has 14 amino acids. Between the trimmed V and J ends, which lost 5 bases and 6 bases, there was a span of 16 bases. Germline V gene data show CDR1 as MNHNY and CDR2 as SVGAGI (reference sequence). The CDR3 nucleotides are TGTGCCAGCAGTCCCGGGACTCCTGTGAAGACCCAGTACTTC. It yields the protein CASSPGTPVKTQYF.

The rearrangement joins TRBV10-3 to TRBJ1-3, with 7 bases fitting TRBD1. Germline CDR1 ENHRY, CDR2 SYGVKD. Trimming removed 8 bases from V and 4 bases from J; junction bases left unmatched: 5. The CDR3 extends over 13 amino acids. CDR3 coding DNA: TGTGCCATCGGAAGGGACAGCGGAAACACCATATATTTT. Its translation is CAIGRDSGNTIYF.

V is TRBV4-1 and J is TRBJ1-1, with 7 bases that match TRBD1. This CDR3 contains 17 residues. V was pared by 0 bases and J by 3 bases, with 10 bases of the junction left unmatched. Germline-derived CDR1 and CDR2 are MGHRA and YSYEKL. CDR3 amino acids: CASSQDSGTARHTEAFF. CDR3 bases: TGCGCCAGCAGCCAAGATTCCGGGACAGCCCGGCACACTGAAGCTTTCTTT.

V and J are TRBV2 and TRBJ2-7; TRBD1 matches 7 bases. Looked up from germline, CDR1 is SNHLY and CDR2 is FYNNEI. CDR3 size: 15 residues. The ends lost 7 bases at V and 6 bases at J; junction bases unmatched: 15. The CDR3 protein is CASILRGTGVPEQYF. The CDR3 DNA is TGTGCCAGCATTCTGAGGGGAACAGGGGTCCCCGAGCAGTACTTC.

The chain couples TRBV6-1 to TRBJ2-3, with a possible D match to TRBD2 (6 bases). The germline CDR1 and CDR2 sequences are MNHNS and SASEGT. The CDR3 totals 16 residues. The germline V and J ends were trimmed by 1 base and 10 bases, with 21 bases remaining between them. The CDR3 nucleotides read TGTGCCAGCAGTGAAGGGTCCTCGGGAACTAGCCTATCGCAGTATTTT. Its translation: CASSEGSSGTSLSQYF.

This chain joins TRBV9 and TRBJ2-2; TRBD2 is a possible D gene (5 bases). Trimming removed 1 base at V and 3 bases at J, with 13 bases between. The CDR3 spans 16 residues. Germline lookup yields CDR1 SGDLS and CDR2 YYNGEE. The CDR3 sequence is CASSVYDSVDTGELFF. Here the CDR3 DNA reads TGTGCCAGCAGCGTATATGATAGCGTCGACACCGGGGAGCTGTTTTTT.

The chain links TRBV5-4 to TRBJ2-3; 7 nucleotides line up with TRBD2. With V trimmed by 10 bases and J by 6 bases, 11 bases remained unmatched. The CDR3 loop spans 13 amino acids. The germline gives CDR1 SGHNT, CDR2 YYREEE (reference sequence). As DNA, the CDR3 is TGTGCCTTCCGGGGGAGGGTCTCGGATACGCAGTATTTT. Residues: CAFRGRVSDTQYF.

V is TRBV7-8 and J is TRBJ2-5; D may be TRBD1 (6 bases). The germline gives CDR1 SGHVS, CDR2 FQNEAQ. This CDR3 is 15 amino acids long. Trimming pared 7 bases from V and 1 base from J, leaving 16 bases between. CDR3 sequence: CASTPTGSRQETQYF. In DNA form, the CDR3 reads TGTGCCAGCACCCCGACAGGAAGTCGCCAAGAGACCCAGTACTTC.

This rearrangement joins TRBV6-1 to TRBJ2-7; 10 bases agree with TRBD1. The CDR3 sequence is 14 residues long. After removal of 7 bases from V and 6 bases from J, the junction contained 9 bases not matched to a gene. Germline V gene data show CDR1 as MNHNS and CDR2 as SASEGT. In DNA, the CDR3 is TGTGCCAGCATCCGGGACAGGGGCTTAAGCGAGCAGTACTTC. It is translated as CASIRDRGLSEQYF.

The V and J genes are TRBV29-1 and TRBJ2-7, with 9 bases fitting TRBD1. The V and J ends lost 4 bases and 2 bases, in that order; junction bases with no gene match: 12. The CDR3 extends over 16 amino acids. Germline CDR1 is SQVTM and CDR2 is ANQGSEA. CDR3 residues: CSVVPHRGRNPYEQYF. CDR3 nucleotides: TGCAGCGTTGTCCCTCACAGGGGGCGAAACCCCTACGAGCAGTACTTC.

The rearrangement uses TRBV5-1 and TRBJ2-5; 7 bases are shared with TRBD2. The DNA end lines up better with TRBJ2-7; the J call may be wrong. The CDR3 spans 15 residues. Germline lookup yields CDR1 SGHRS and CDR2 YFSETQ. The CDR3: CASSANLAAANEQYF. The DNA for the CDR3 is TGCGCCAGCAGCGCCAATCTAGCGGCAGCCAACGAGCAGTACTTC.

The V gene is TRBV11-2, the J gene TRBJ1-2, with D possibly being TRBD1 (5 bases). This CDR3 contains 13 residues. The germline CDR1 and CDR2 sequences are SGHAT and FQNNGV. Trimming removed 5 bases from V and 7 bases from J, with 14 bases in between. Written as DNA, the CDR3 is TGTGCCAGCAGCGCCGAGGGGTCCCTTGGCTACACCTTC. It is translated as CASSAEGSLGYTF.

The chain is built from TRBV28 and TRBJ1-5; 7 nucleotides agree with TRBD1. Germline V CDR1 and CDR2: MDHEN, SYDVKM. The CDR3 totals 15 residues. V dropped 5 bases and J dropped 2; count of bases not matched to a gene: 6. The CDR3 nucleotides are TGTGCCAGCAGTCGAAGCGGGACAGGCAATCAGCCCCAGCATTTT. Encoded protein: CASSRSGTGNQPQHF.

The gene calls are TRBV6-5 and TRBJ2-7; a weak D match, TRBD1 (5 bases). Looked up from germline, CDR1 is MNHEY and CDR2 is SVGAGI. This CDR3 spans 15 amino acids. Trimming pared 4 bases from V and 4 bases from J, leaving 17 bases between. CDR3 region: CASSSRGPGKYEQYF. The CDR3 nucleotides are TGTGCCAGCAGTTCAAGGGGCCCCGGCAAGTACGAGCAGTACTTC.

This sequence joins TRBV9 and TRBJ2-3; possibly TRBD1 or TRBD2 for D (5 bases each). CDR3 length equals 16 residues. CDR1 and CDR2 (germline): SGDLS, YYNGEE. V was cut by 4 bases and J by 4 bases, with 19 bases left in between. The CDR3 DNA reads as TGTGCCAGCAGCTTCGGGGCCTCAGGAGGTTCAGATACGCAGTATTTT. Translating gives CASSFGASGGSDTQYF.

The chain employs TRBV9 and TRBJ2-5; 7 nucleotides align to TRBD2. The CDR3 length is 18 residues. Germline CDR1 is SGDLS and CDR2 is YYNGEE. With V trimmed by 0 bases and J by 2 bases, 13 bases remained unmatched. The CDR3 DNA reads TGTGCCAGCAGCGTAGGAGTCGGGAATAGCGGGTCTCAAGAGACCCAGTACTTC. Translating gives CASSVGVGNSGSQETQYF.

The chain uses TRBV14 and TRBJ2-7, with 8 bases aligning to TRBD2. Germline trimming cut 4 bases from V and 0 bases from J; bases unmatched to any gene: 5. Germline CDR1 is SGHDN and CDR2 is FVKESK. The CDR3 has 15 residues. The CDR3 here is CASSPAGGGSYEQYF. CDR3 nucleotides: TGTGCCAGCAGCCCCGCGGGGGGCGGCTCCTACGAGCAGTACTTC. The full variable domain, in which reference TRBV14 and TRBJ2-7 provide the parts outside the CDR3, is EAGVTQFPSHSVIEKGQTVTLRCDPISGHDNLYWYRRVMGKEIKFLLHFVKESKQDESGMPNNRFLAERTGGTYSTLKVQPAELEDSGVYFCASSPAGGGSYEQYFGPGTRLTVT.

The chain joins TRBV7-2 to TRBJ1-3; D not resolved. This CDR3 region has 14 residues. Between the trimmed V and J ends, which lost 2 bases and 7 bases, there was a span of 12 bases. The V gene's germline CDR1 is SGHTA and CDR2 FQGNSA. The CDR3 here is CASSLSTAANTIYF. The CDR3 DNA reads as TGTGCCAGCAGCTTAAGCACCGCCGCCAACACCATATATTTT. Looking up the rest from reference TRBV7-2 and TRBJ1-3 gives the full variable domain: GAGVSQSPSNKVTEKGKDVELRCDPISGHTALYWYRQSLGQGLEFLIYFQGNSAPDKSGLPSDRFSAERTGGSVSTLTIQRTQQEDSAVYLCASSLSTAANTIYFGEGSWLTVV.

The gene calls are TRBV5-1 and TRBJ1-5; a possible D gene is TRBD1 (5 bases). There are 15 residues in the CDR3. The germline CDR1 and CDR2 sequences are SGHRS and YFSETQ. V gave up 4 bases and J gave up 3 bases, with 14 bases separating them. The CDR3 DNA follows: TGCGCCAGCAGCCCGGGACCGCAGTTCAATCAGCCCCAGCATTTT. Protein sequence: CASSPGPQFNQPQHF.

V usage is TRBV19 and J usage is TRBJ2-1; 12 bases map to TRBD2. The J segment lost 2 bases and the V segment lost 6 bases, leaving 2 bases of the junction unmatched. The CDR3 has 15 amino acids. The germline gives CDR1 LNHDA, CDR2 SQIVND (reference sequence). Written as DNA, the CDR3 is TGTGCCAGTAGACTAGCGGGAGGCCCCTACAATGAGCAGTTCTTC. Protein sequence: CASRLAGGPYNEQFF.